The T cell receptor beta chain described here comes from a study of blood T cell repertoires in COVID-19. Study-level information: Nucleic acid was either cDNA or gDNA, and it came from T cells, B-cell-depleted T cells, or PBMCs.

Recovered status applied to Cohort 3 donors who had two consecutive negative PCRs. It also applied to those with clearance or with symptom resolution. V lost 3 bases, J lost 8 bases, and 16 bases lay in between. CDR1 and CDR2 (germline): KGHSH, LQKENI. This CDR3 spans 15 amino acids. This clone has only one observation. In the original processing: Nucleated cell number was recorded as an estimate derived from reference gene primer amplification. Generated by immunoSEQ multiplex PCR, the TCRdb table keeps only in-frame clones and is missing some. D and trimming were read from the DNA, whereas the V and J calls and clone size are those reported in that table. This sample has some 350,000 clones; roughly 88% occur once, and the top ten carry over 4.5%.

Sequenced sample: PBMCs or T cells enriched from blood (not recorded which). This chain connects TRBV18 to TRBJ1-4; a possible D gene is TRBD1 (5 bases). This clonotype was obtained from a man younger than 45 who had recovered from COVID-19. CDR3 residues: CASSPPMVQGEKLFF. For the CDR3, the DNA is TGTGCCAGCTCACCCCCAATGGTTCAGGGCGAAAAACTGTTTTTT.